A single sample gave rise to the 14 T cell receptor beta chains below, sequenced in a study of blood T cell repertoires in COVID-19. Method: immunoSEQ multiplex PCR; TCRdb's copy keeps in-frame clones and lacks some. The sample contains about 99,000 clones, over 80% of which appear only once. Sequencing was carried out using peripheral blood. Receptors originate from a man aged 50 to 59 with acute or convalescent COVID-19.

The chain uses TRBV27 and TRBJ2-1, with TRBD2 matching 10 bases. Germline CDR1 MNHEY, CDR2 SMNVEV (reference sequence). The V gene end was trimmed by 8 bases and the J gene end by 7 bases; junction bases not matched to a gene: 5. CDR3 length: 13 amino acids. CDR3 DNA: TGTGCCAGCCAATTAGCGGGAGGAAATGAGCAGTTCTTC. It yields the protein CASQLAGGNEQFF.

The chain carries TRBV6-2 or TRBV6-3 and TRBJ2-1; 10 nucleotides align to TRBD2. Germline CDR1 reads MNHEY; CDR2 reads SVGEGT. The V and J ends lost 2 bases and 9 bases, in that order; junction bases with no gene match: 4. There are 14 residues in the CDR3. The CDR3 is CASSYASGSTEQFF. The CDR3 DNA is TGTGCCAGCAGTTACGCTAGCGGGAGTACTGAGCAGTTCTTC.

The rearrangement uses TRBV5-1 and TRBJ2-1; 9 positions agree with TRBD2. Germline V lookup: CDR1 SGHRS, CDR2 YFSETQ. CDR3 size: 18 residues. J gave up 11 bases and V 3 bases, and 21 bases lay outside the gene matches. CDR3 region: CASSSAEGLAGSGAKQFF. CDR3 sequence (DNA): TGCGCCAGCAGCTCGGCTGAGGGGCTAGCGGGAAGCGGGGCCAAGCAGTTCTTC.

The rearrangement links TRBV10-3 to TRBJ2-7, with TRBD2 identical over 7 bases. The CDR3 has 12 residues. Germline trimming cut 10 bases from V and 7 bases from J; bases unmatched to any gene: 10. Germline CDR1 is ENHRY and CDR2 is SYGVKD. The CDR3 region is CATMTGGIEQYF. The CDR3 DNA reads TGTGCCACCATGACCGGGGGGATAGAGCAGTACTTC.

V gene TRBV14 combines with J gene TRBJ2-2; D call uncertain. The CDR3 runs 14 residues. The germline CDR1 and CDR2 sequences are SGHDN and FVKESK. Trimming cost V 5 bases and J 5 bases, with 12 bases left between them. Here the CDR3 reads CASSYGPVTGELFF. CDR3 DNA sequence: TGTGCCAGCAGCTATGGGCCGGTGACCGGGGAGCTGTTTTTT. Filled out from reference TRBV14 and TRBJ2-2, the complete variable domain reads EAGVTQFPSHSVIEKGQTVTLRCDPISGHDNLYWYRRVMGKEIKFLLHFVKESKQDESGMPNNRFLAERTGGTYSTLKVQPAELEDSGVYFCASSYGPVTGELFFGEGSRLTVL.

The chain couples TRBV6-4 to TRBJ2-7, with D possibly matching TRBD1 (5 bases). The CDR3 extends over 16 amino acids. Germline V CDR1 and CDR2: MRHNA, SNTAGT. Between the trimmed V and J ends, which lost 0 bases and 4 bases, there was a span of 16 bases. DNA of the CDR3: TGTGCCAGCAGTGACTCGAAGGGGCGAGTTAATTACGAGCAGTACTTC. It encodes CASSDSKGRVNYEQYF.

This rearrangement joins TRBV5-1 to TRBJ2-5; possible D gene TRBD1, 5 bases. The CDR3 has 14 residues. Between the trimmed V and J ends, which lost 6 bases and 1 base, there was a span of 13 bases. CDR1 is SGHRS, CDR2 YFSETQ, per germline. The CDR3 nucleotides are TGCGCCAGCAACAAAGACAGCCCCCAAGAGACCCAGTACTTC. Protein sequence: CASNKDSPQETQYF.

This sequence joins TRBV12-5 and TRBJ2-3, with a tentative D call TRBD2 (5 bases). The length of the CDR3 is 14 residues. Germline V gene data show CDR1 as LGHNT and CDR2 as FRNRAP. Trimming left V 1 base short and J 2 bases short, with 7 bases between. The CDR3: CASGLDGNTDTQYF. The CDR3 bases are TGTGCTAGTGGTTTGGACGGGAACACAGATACGCAGTATTTT.

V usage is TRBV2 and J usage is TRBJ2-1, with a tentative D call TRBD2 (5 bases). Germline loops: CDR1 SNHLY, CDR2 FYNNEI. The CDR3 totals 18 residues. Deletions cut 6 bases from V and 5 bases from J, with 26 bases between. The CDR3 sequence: CASRKSPNVASRHNEQFF. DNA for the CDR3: TGTGCCAGCAGGAAATCCCCCAACGTGGCTAGCAGACACAATGAGCAGTTCTTC.

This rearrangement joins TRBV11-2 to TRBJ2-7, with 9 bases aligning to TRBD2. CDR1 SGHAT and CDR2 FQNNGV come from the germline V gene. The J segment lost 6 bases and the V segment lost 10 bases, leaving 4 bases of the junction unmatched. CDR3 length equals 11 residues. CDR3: CATREGREQYF. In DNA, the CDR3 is TGTGCCACGCGGGAGGGCCGCGAGCAGTACTTC.

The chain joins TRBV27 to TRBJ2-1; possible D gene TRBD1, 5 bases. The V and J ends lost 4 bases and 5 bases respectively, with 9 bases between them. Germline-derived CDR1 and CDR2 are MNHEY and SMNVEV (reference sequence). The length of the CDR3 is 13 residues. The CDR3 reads CASSWAGNNEQFF. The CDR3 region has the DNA TGTGCCAGCAGTTGGGCAGGGAACAATGAGCAGTTCTTC.

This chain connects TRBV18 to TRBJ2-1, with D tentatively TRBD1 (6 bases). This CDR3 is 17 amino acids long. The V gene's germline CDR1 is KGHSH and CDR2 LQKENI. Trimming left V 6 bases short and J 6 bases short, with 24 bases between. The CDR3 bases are TGTGCCAGCTCCCCCAGAATCCAGGGGCCCCTAGGCAATGAGCAGTTCTTC. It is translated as CASSPRIQGPLGNEQFF.

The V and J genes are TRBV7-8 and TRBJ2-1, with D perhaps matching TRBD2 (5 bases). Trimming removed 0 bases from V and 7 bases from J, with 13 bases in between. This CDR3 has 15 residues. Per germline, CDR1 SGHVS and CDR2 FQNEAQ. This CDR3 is CASSLAAPPGNEQFF. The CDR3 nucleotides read TGTGCCAGCAGCTTAGCCGCCCCACCGGGGAATGAGCAGTTCTTC.

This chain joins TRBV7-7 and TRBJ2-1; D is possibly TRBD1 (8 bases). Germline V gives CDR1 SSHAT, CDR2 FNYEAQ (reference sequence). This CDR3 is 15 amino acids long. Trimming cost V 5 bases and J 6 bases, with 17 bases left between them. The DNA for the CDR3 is TGTGCCAGCAGCCCAACAGGGGGGGGAAGCAATGAGCAGTTCTTC. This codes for CASSPTGGGSNEQFF.